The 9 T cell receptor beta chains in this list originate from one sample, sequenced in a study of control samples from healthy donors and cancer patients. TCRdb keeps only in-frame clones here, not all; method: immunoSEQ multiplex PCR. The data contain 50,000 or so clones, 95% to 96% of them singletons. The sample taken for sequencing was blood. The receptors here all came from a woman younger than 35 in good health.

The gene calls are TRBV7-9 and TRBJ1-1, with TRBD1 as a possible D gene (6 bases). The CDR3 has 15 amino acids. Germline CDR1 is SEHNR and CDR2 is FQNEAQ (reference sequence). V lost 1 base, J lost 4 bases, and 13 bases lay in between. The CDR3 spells CASSLGWGAATEAFF. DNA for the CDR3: TGTGCCAGCAGCTTAGGGTGGGGGGCTGCCACTGAAGCTTTCTTT.

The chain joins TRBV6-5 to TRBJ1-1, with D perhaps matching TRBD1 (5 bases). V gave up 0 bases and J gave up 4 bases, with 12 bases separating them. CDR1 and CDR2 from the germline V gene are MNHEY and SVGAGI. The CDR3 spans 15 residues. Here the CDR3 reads CASSYSQSRGTEAFF. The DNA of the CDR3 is TGTGCCAGCAGTTACTCGCAGTCAAGGGGCACTGAAGCTTTCTTT.

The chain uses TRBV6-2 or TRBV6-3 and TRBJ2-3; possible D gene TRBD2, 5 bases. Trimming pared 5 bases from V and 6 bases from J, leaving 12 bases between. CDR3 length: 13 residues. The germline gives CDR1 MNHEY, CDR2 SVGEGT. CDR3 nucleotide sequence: TGTGCCAGCAGTAGACATAGCGCCGATACGCAGTATTTT. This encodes CASSRHSADTQYF.

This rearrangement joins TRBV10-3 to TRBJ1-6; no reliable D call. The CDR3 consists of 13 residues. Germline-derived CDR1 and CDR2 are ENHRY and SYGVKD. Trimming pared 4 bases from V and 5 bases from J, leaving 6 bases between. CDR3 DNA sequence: TGTGCCATCAGTGGGTACAATAATTCACCCCTCCACTTT. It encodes CAISGYNNSPLHF.

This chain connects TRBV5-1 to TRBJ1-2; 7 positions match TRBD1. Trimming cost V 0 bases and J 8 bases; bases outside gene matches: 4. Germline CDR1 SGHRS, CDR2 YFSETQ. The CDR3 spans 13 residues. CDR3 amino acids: CASSLGTGEGYTF. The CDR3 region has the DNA TGCGCCAGCAGCTTGGGGACAGGAGAAGGCTACACCTTC.

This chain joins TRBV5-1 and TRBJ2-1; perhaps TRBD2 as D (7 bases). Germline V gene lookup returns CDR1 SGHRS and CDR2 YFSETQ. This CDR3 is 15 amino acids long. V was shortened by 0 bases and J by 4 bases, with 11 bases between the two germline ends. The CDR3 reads CASSLEGGAYNEQFF. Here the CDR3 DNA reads TGCGCCAGCAGCTTGGAAGGGGGGGCGTACAATGAGCAGTTCTTC.

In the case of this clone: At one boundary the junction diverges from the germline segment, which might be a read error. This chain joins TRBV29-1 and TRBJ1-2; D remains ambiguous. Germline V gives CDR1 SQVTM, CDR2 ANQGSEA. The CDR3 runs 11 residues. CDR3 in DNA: TGCAGCGTTAAAGAGAGTTGGGGCTACACCTTC. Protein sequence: CSVKESWGYTF.

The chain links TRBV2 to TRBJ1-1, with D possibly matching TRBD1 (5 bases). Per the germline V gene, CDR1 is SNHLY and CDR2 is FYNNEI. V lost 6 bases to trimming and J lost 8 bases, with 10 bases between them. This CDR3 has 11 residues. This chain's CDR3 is CASRETAEAFF. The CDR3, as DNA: TGTGCCAGCAGAGAGACAGCAGAAGCTTTCTTT. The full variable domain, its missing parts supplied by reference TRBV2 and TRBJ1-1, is EPEVTQTPSHQVTQMGQEVILRCVPISNHLYFYWYRQILGQKVEFLVSFYNNEISEKSEIFDDQFSVERPDGSNFTLKIRSTKLEDSAMYFCASRETAEAFFGQGTRLTVV.

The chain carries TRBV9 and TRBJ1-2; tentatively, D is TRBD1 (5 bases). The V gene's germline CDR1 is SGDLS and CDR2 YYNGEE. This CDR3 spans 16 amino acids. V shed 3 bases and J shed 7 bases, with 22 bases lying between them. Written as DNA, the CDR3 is TGTGCCAGCAGCGCCTCCGGCGGTCGGGGCTCGGGTGGCTACACCTTC. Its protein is CASSASGGRGSGGYTF.